This T cell receptor (beta chain) originates from a study of cytomegalovirus exposure and HLA in healthy donors. This clone was counted a few times. Compared with germline, one end of the junction differs, possibly owing to a read error. PCR amplification relied on 60 Vbeta primers (plus 13 Jbeta primers). The method was immunoSEQ multiplex PCR; TCRdb's version includes in-frame clones alone and lacks a portion of them. The table lists some 130,000 clones, approximately 86% of them singletons, with about 1.8% in the top ten. The germline CDR1 and CDR2 sequences are SSHAT and FNYEAQ (reference sequence). This CDR3 is 15 amino acids long.

Sequenced input: PBMCs. The gene calls are TRBV7-7 and TRBJ2-1; TRBD2 matches 7 bases. The TCR sequence derives from a boy aged 5-17 years in good health and CMV-seronegative. The CDR3 loop reads CASSFGGSDYNEQFF. The DNA for the CDR3 is TGTGCTAGCAGCTTCGGCGGGAGTGACTACAATGAGCAGTTCTTC.